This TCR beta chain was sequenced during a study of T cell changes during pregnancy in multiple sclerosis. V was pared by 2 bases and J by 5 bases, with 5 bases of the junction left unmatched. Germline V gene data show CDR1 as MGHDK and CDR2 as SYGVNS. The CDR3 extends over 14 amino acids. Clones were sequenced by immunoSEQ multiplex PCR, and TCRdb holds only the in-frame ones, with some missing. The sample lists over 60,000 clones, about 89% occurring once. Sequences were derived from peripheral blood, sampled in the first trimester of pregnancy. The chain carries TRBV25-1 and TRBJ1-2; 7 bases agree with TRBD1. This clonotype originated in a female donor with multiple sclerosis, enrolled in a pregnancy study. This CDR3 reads CASSETTGPYGYTF. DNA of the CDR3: TGTGCCAGCAGTGAAACGACAGGGCCTTATGGCTACACCTTC.